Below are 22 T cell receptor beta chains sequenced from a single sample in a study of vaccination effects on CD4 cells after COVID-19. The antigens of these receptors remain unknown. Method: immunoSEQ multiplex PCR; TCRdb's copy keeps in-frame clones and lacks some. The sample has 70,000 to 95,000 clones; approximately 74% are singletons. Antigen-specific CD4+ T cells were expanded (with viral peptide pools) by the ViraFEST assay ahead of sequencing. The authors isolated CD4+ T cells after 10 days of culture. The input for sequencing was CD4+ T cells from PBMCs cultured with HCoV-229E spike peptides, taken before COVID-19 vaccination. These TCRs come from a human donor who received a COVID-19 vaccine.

The CDR3 DNA reads as TGTGCTAGTGGTTTTATGTCGGGGCAGCATAATTCACCCCTCCACTTT. Encoded protein: CASGFMSGQHNSPLHF. The chain couples TRBV12-5 to TRBJ1-6, with a weak D call TRBD1 (5 bases). Trimming cost V 3 bases and J 5 bases, with 14 bases left between them. The CDR3 has 16 amino acids. CDR1 is LGHNT, CDR2 FRNRAP, per germline.

The CDR3 DNA is TGTGCCAGCAGTTATAACAGGGATCAGCCCCAGCATTTT. Its translation: CASSYNRDQPQHF. J is TRBJ1-5 and V is TRBV2, with D possibly TRBD1 on 6 matching bases. The V end lost 5 bases, the J end lost 5 bases, and 10 bases lay between the germline ends. The CDR3 contains 13 residues. Germline V CDR1 and CDR2: SNHLY, FYNNEI.

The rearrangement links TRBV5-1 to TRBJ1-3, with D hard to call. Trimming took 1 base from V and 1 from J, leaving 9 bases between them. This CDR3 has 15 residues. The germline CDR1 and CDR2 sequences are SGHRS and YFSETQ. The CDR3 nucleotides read TGCGCCAGCAGCTTGTTAAGTAATTCTGGAAACACCATATATTTT. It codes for CASSLLSNSGNTIYF.

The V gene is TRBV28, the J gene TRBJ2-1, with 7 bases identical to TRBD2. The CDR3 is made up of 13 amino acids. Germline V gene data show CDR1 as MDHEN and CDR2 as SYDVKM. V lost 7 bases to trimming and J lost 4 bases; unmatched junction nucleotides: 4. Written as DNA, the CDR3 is TGTGCCAGCAATAACGGGGGGTACAATGAGCAGTTCTTC. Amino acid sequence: CASNNGGYNEQFF.

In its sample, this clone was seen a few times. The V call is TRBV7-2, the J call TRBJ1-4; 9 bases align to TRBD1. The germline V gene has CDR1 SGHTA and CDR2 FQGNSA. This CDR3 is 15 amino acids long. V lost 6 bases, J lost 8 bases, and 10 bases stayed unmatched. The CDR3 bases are TGTGCCAGCAGACACTCCGGGACAGGGAGGGAAAAACTGTTTTTT. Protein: CASRHSGTGREKLFF.

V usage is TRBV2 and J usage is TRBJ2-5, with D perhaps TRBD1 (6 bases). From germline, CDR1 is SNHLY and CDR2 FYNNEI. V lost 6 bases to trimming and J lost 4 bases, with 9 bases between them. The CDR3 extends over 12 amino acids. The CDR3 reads CASRQGRETQYF. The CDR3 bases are TGTGCCAGCAGACAGGGAAGAGAGACCCAGTACTTC.

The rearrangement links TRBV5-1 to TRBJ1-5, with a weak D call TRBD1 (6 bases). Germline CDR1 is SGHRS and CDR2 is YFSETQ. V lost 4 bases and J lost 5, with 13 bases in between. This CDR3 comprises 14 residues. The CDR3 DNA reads TGCGCCAGCAGCCTACGGGAGGGGGATCAGCCCCAGCATTTT. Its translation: CASSLREGDQPQHF.

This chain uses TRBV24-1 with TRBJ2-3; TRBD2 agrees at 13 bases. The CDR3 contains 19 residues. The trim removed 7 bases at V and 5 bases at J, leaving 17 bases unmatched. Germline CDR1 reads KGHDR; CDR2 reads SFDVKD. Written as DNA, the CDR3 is TGTGCCACCAGACATCCCGGGACTAGCGGGGCAGGGCATGGAGATACGCAGTATTTT. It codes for CATRHPGTSGAGHGDTQYF.

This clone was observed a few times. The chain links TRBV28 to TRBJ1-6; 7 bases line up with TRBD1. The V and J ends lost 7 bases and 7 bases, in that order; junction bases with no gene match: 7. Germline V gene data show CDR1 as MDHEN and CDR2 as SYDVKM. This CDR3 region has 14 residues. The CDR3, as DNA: TGTGCCAGCATCCTAACAGGGGTCAATTCACCCCTCCACTTT. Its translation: CASILTGVNSPLHF.

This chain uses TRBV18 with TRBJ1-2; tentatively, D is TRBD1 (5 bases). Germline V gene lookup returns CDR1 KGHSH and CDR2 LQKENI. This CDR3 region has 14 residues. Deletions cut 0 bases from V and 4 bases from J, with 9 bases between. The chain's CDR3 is CASSPPGTGYGYTF. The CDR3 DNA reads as TGTGCCAGCTCACCACCCGGGACCGGCTATGGCTACACCTTC.

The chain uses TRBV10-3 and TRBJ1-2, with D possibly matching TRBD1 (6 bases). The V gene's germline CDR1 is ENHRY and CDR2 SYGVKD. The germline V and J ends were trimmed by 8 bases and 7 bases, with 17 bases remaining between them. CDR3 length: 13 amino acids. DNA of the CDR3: TGTGCCATCCTTGGACAGCCTCGCGGTGGCTACACCTTC. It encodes CAILGQPRGGYTF.

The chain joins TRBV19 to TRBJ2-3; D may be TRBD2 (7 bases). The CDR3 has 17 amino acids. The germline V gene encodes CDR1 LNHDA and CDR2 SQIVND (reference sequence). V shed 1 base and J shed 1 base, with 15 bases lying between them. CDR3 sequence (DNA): TGTGCCAGTAGTATAGTTTTAGGGGGGGCCGGCACAGATACGCAGTATTTT. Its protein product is CASSIVLGGAGTDTQYF.

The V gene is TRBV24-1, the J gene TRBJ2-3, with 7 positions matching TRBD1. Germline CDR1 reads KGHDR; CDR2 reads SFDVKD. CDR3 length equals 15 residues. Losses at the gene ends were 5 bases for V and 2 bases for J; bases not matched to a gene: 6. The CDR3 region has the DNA TGTGCCACCAGTGCCCCCGGGACAGTCACAGATACGCAGTATTTT. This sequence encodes CATSAPGTVTDTQYF.

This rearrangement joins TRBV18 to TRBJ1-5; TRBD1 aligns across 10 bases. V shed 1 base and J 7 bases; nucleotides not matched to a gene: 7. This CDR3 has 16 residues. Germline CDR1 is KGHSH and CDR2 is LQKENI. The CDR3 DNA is TGTGCCAGCTCACCACAGGACAGGGGGGCAGGACAGCCCCAGCATTTT. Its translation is CASSPQDRGAGQPQHF.

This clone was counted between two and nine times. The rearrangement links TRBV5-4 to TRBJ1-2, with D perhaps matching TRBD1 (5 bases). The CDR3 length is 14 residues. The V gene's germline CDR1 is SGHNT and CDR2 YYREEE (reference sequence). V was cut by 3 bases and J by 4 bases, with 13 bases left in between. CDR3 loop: CASSSGGVGYGYTF. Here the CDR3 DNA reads TGTGCCAGCAGCTCCGGGGGGGTAGGCTATGGCTACACCTTC. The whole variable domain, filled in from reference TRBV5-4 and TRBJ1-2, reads ETGVTQSPTHLIKTRGQQVTLRCSSQSGHNTVSWYQQALGQGPQFIFQYYREEENGRGNFPPRFSGLQFPNYSSELNVNALELDDSALYLCASSSGGVGYGYTFGSGTRLTVV.

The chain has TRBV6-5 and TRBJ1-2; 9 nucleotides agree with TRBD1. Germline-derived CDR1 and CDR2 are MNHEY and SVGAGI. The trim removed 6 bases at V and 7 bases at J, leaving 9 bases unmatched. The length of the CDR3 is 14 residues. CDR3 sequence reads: CASSPPRDRVGYTF. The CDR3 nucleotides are TGTGCCAGCAGCCCCCCCCGGGACAGGGTTGGCTACACCTTC.

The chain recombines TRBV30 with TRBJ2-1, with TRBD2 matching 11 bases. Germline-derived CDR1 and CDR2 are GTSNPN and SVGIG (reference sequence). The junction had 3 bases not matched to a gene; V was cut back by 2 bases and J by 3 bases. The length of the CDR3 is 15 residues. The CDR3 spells CAWSSGLAVYNEQFF. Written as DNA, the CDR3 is TGTGCCTGGAGTTCGGGACTAGCGGTCTACAATGAGCAGTTCTTC. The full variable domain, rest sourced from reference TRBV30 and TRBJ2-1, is SQTIHQWPATLVQPVGSPLSLECTVEGTSNPNLYWYRQAAGRGLQLLFYSVGIGQISSEVPQNLSASRPQDRQFILSSKKLLLSDSGFYLCAWSSGLAVYNEQFFGPGTRLTVL.

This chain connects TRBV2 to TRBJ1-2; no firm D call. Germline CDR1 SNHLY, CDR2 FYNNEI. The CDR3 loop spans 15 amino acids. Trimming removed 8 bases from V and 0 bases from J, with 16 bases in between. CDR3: CASGRRADTNYGYTF. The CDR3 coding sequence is TGTGCCAGCGGGCGACGGGCAGACACTAACTATGGCTACACCTTC.

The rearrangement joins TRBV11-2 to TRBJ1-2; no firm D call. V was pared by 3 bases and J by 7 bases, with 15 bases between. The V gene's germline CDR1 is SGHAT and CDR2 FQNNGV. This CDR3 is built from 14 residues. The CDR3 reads CASSLLIAGGGYTF. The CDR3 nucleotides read TGTGCCAGCAGCTTGCTAATAGCCGGCGGTGGCTACACCTTC. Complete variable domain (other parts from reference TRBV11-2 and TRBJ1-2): EAGVAQSPRYKIIEKRQSVAFWCNPISGHATLYWYQQILGQGPKLLIQFQNNGVVDDSQLPKDRFSAERLKGVDSTLKIQPAKLEDSAVYLCASSLLIAGGGYTFGSGTRLTVV.

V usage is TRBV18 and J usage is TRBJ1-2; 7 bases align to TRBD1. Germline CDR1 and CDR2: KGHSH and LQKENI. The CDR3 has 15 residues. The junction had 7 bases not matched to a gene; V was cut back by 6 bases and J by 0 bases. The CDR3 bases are TGTGCCAGCTCCGAAAGACAGGGAGCTAACTATGGCTACACCTTC. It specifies CASSERQGANYGYTF.

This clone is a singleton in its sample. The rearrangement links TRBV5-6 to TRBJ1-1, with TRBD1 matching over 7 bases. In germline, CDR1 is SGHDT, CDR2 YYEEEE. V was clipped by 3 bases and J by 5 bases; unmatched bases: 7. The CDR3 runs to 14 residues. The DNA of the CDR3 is TGTGCCAGCAGCTCAGGGGGGCCCGAGACTGAAGCTTTCTTT. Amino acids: CASSSGGPETEAFF.

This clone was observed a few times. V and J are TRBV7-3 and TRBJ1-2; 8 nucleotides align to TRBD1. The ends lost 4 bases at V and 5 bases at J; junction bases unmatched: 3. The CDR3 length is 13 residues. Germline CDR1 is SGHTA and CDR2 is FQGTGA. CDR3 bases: TGTGCCAGCAGCTCCGGACAGGGATATGGCTACACCTTC. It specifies CASSSGQGYGYTF.